The 21 T cell receptor beta chains reported below all come from one sample, sequenced in a study of T cells in Graves' hyperthyroidism and ophthalmopathy. Researchers took RNA transcripts and amplified the TCR beta CDR3 regions from them. HTBI primers were used for first-round RT-PCR of the TCR CDR3. TCRdb re-called the multiplex PCR reads through MiXCR, storing one row per CDR3 protein. The table includes tens of thousands of distinct CDR3 sequences, around 50% detected once. The sequenced material came from blood. These receptors originate from a woman aged 25 to 39 with Graves' ophthalmopathy.

This sequence joins TRBV15 and TRBJ2-3; 10 nucleotides agree with TRBD2. Germline V gene sequence: CDR1 LNHNV, CDR2 YYDKDF (reference sequence). The length of the CDR3 is 18 residues. The J segment lost 1 base and the V segment lost 0 bases, leaving 7 bases of the junction unmatched. CDR3 residues: CATSRDQTGTSGTDTQYF. The CDR3 DNA reads TGTGCCACCAGCAGAGACCAGACCGGGACTAGCGGCACAGATACGCAGTATTTT.

This clonotype was counted many times. The chain recombines TRBV19 with TRBJ2-1; the D gene is possibly TRBD1 (6 bases). Germline V gene lookup returns CDR1 LNHDA and CDR2 SQIVND (reference sequence). V was cut by 1 base and J by 3 bases, with 10 bases left in between. The CDR3 sequence is 15 residues long. The CDR3, as DNA: TGTGCCAGTAGTATAGCGGGACAAGACTACAATGAGCAGTTCTTC. Its translation is CASSIAGQDYNEQFF.

Ten or more counts support this clonotype. The rearrangement joins TRBV6-1 to TRBJ1-2; D not certain. V dropped 3 bases and J dropped 4 bases, with 6 bases sitting between them. This CDR3 has 12 amino acids. Germline values: CDR1 MNHNS, CDR2 SASEGT. The CDR3: CASSDGSYGYTF. The CDR3 bases are TGTGCCAGCAGTGATGGCAGCTATGGCTACACCTTC.

Details on this clonotype: The CDR3 carries no conserved terminal phenylalanine or tryptophan, so it likely arises from a read error. The chain uses TRBV25-1 and TRBJ1-3, with D uncertain. Trimming left V 6 bases short and J 0 bases short, with 12 bases between. The length of the CDR3 is 15 residues. Germline assignment: CDR1 MGHDK and CDR2 SYGVNS. The CDR3 reads CASSHLANSGNTIYL. Here the CDR3 DNA reads TGTGCCAGCAGCCATTTAGCGAACTCTGGAAACACCATATATCTT.

This clonotype was picked up many times. One junction end disagrees with the germline gene, perhaps due to a read error. V is TRBV28 and J is TRBJ2-7, with no clear D. Per the germline V gene, CDR1 is MDHEN and CDR2 is SYDVKM. CDR3 size: 10 residues. The CDR3 region is CVSVRYEQYF. As DNA, the CDR3 is TGTGTCAGCGTTCGGTATGAGCAGTACTTC.

In regard to this clonotype: Since no conserved phenylalanine or tryptophan closes the CDR3, a read error is the likely cause. The chain uses TRBV6-5 and TRBJ2-6; 7 bases are a match to TRBD1. Germline values: CDR1 MNHEY, CDR2 SVGAGI. The length of the CDR3 is 16 residues. CDR3: CASSDSTGFGANVLTV. CDR3 nucleotide sequence: TGTGCCAGCAGTGACTCGACAGGGTTTGGGGCCAACGTCCTGACTGTC.

This clonotype showed up many times. This chain links TRBV5-4 with TRBJ1-2; 9 nucleotides line up with TRBD1. The V gene's germline CDR1 is SGHNT and CDR2 YYREEE (reference sequence). The CDR3 length is 15 residues. J lost 3 bases, V lost 4 bases, and 7 bases had no gene match. The CDR3, as DNA: TGTGCCAGCAGCAGATTACAGGGGGCTGACTATGGCTACACCTTC. Encoded protein: CASSRLQGADYGYTF.

V gene TRBV7-8 combines with J gene TRBJ1-2; perhaps TRBD1 as D (5 bases). V lost 1 base and J 7 bases, leaving 7 bases between the germline ends. The CDR3 is 12 amino acids. Germline CDR1 is SGHVS and CDR2 is FQNEAQ. CDR3: CASSLVGVGYTF. CDR3 DNA: TGTGCCAGCAGCTTAGTAGGGGTTGGCTACACCTTC.

Regarding this clonotype: The junction and the germline gene differ at one end; a read error may be behind it. The CDR3, as DNA: TGTGTCAGCAGCCTAGGAAAGGGGGGAGGTGCCCATGAGCAGTTCTTC. Residues: CVSSLGKGGGAHEQFF. The rearrangement uses TRBV11-3 and TRBJ2-1; D could derive from TRBD1 or TRBD2 (6 bases each). CDR3 length equals 16 residues. CDR1 is SGHNT, CDR2 YENEEA, per germline.

This clonotype occurred many times. The junction departs from germline at one end; a sequencing error may be responsible. The chain uses TRBV19 and TRBJ2-1; possibly TRBD1 or TRBD2 for D (6 bases each). Germline CDR1 LNHDA, CDR2 SQIVND (reference sequence). This CDR3 comprises 17 residues. The CDR3 sequence is CASSKGRDKPYNNEQFF. The CDR3 DNA follows: TGTGCCAGCAGTAAGGGGCGGGACAAACCCTACAACAATGAGCAGTTCTTC.

V gene TRBV28 combines with J gene TRBJ2-7; possibly TRBD1 for D (6 bases). This CDR3 comprises 18 residues. Trimming stripped 5 bases from V and 2 bases from J, with 25 bases between. Germline V gene sequence: CDR1 MDHEN, CDR2 SYDVKM. CDR3 nucleotide sequence: TGTGCCAGCAGTGACAGGTGGGGTACTCCGACGGGGACCTACGAGCAGTACTTC. Amino acid sequence: CASSDRWGTPTGTYEQYF.

The rearrangement joins TRBV7-9 to TRBJ1-6, with D possibly being TRBD1 (5 bases). Trimming cost V 2 bases and J 7 bases, with 12 bases left between them. Germline CDR1 and CDR2: SEHNR and FQNEAQ (reference sequence). This CDR3 spans 15 amino acids. The CDR3 region is CASSLSGAENSPLHF. The DNA for the CDR3 is TGTGCCAGCAGCTTAAGTGGGGCGGAAAATTCACCCCTCCACTTT.

The V call is TRBV4-3, the J call TRBJ2-5, with 14 bases fitting TRBD2. Germline V lookup: CDR1 LGHNA, CDR2 YSLEER. There are 18 residues in the CDR3. The J segment lost 7 bases and the V segment lost 2 bases, leaving 12 bases of the junction unmatched. Here the CDR3 DNA reads TGCGCCAGCAGCCAACGTACTGGGACTAGCGGGAGCCCCCGGACCCAGTACTTC. Protein product: CASSQRTGTSGSPRTQYF.

As for this clonotype: Since the CDR3 does not end with the conserved phenylalanine or tryptophan, this likely comes from a read error. The DNA is omitted, as the CDR3 cannot be located on it reliably, and the CDR3 follows TCRdb's listing. V usage is TRBV12-3 or TRBV12-4 and J usage is TRBJ2-5; the table's TRBD1 call for D was not verified on the DNA. The CDR3 totals 8 residues, both ends included. The chain's CDR3 is CAIPGCGG.

This clonotype is medium-sized in the sample. The gene calls are TRBV20-1 and TRBJ1-2; weak D call: TRBD1 (5 bases). The CDR3 has 12 amino acids. Germline CDR1 DFQATT, CDR2 SNEGSKA (reference sequence). Trimming took 5 bases from V and 4 from J, leaving 11 bases between them. This chain's CDR3 is CSARDRGYGYTF. As DNA, the CDR3 is TGCAGTGCTCGTGACAGAGGCTATGGCTACACCTTC.

On this clonotype: A clone one base away is much larger, so this may be a read error. Since the CDR3 does not end with the conserved phenylalanine or tryptophan, this likely comes from a read error. This chain joins TRBV6-5 and TRBJ2-7, with 7 bases aligning to TRBD2. V dropped 2 bases and J dropped 2; count of bases not matched to a gene: 9. The CDR3 extends over 16 amino acids. CDR1 and CDR2 from the germline V gene are MNHEY and SVGAGI. This CDR3 is CASSYDLAASAYEQYL. The CDR3 nucleotides read TGTGCCAGCAGTTACGATCTAGCGGCGTCAGCCTACGAGCAGTACCTC.

This clonotype appeared many times. The rearrangement uses TRBV7-9 and TRBJ2-1; D gene uncertain. This CDR3 comprises 15 residues. Germline V gives CDR1 SEHNR, CDR2 FQNEAQ (reference sequence). With 5 bases removed from V and 0 bases from J, the gap between germline ends came to 11 bases. CDR3 loop: CASSLTALSYNEQFF. CDR3 sequence (DNA): TGTGCCAGCAGCCTCACCGCTCTCTCCTACAATGAGCAGTTCTTC.

The V and J genes are TRBV2 and TRBJ1-3; the D is unclear. The V end lost 7 bases, the J end lost 0 bases, and 13 bases lay between the germline ends. Per the germline V gene, CDR1 is SNHLY and CDR2 is FYNNEI. The CDR3 spans 15 residues. CDR3 DNA: TGTGCCAGCAACGTTAGGCGGATCTCTGGAAACACCATATATTTT. Translation: CASNVRRISGNTIYF.

Note on this clonotype: It is likely a read error, because the conserved phenylalanine at the end of the CDR3 is missing. The V call is TRBV20-1, the J call TRBJ1-3, with 7 nucleotides matching TRBD1. V was pared by 1 base and J by 6 bases, with 6 bases of the junction left unmatched. The CDR3 consists of 14 residues. CDR1 and CDR2 from the germline V gene are DFQATT and SNEGSKA (reference sequence). The CDR3 protein is CSARGGTEENTIYL. The CDR3 region has the DNA TGCAGTGCTAGAGGCGGGACAGAGGAAAACACCATATATCTT.

This sequence joins TRBV14 and TRBJ2-7; possible D gene TRBD2, 6 bases. The CDR3 runs to 15 residues. The V gene lost 4 bases and the J gene lost 2 bases, with 15 bases spanning the gap. Germline-derived CDR1 and CDR2 are SGHDN and FVKESK. CDR3 DNA sequence: TGTGCCAGCAGCCGGAGCGGGTGTAGCGCCTACGAGCAGTACTTC. Protein sequence: CASSRSGCSAYEQYF.

With respect to this clonotype: The conserved phenylalanine or tryptophan normally closing the CDR3 is absent here, so this likely arose from a read error. This chain uses TRBV7-9 with TRBJ1-1; tentative D call: TRBD1 (5 bases). Germline V gives CDR1 SEHNR, CDR2 FQNEAQ (reference sequence). This CDR3 is built from 13 residues. CDR3 nucleotide sequence: TGTGCCAGCAGCAGATTACGGGGCACTGGAGCTTTCTTG. It is translated as CASSRLRGTGAFL.